The rows below give T cell receptor beta chains drawn from one sample of a study of OX40 agonist ivuxolimab in advanced cancers. Sequencing was performed with immunoSEQ multiplex PCR; in TCRdb, only in-frame clones are kept and a portion is missing. The sample lists 30,000 to 35,000 clones, roughly four fifths seen once, with less than 25% in the top ten. Sequences were derived from CD4+ or CD8+ T cells sorted from blood, sampled in a trial of the OX40 agonist ivuxolimab. These receptor sequences come from an adult with an advanced solid tumor such as melanoma, head and neck, liver or kidney cancer. Both conserved end residues are part of each CDR3. Each record gives: J gene, V gene, clone size, D gene, CDR3 DNA, CDR3 protein. D genes are given only for firm matches. Size is stated for part of the rows, as once, few or many counts, or as a class when the clone is expanded.

TRBJ2-7,TRBV7-9,-,-,TGTGCCAGCAGCCCTCCCGGCAGTATAACCTACGAGCAGTACTTC,CASSPPGSITYEQYF
TRBJ2-7,TRBV6-1,once,-,TGTGCCAGCAGCGCTACCTACGAGCAGTACTTC,CASSATYEQYF
TRBJ2-7,TRBV27,-,-,TGTGCCAGCAGCCCGGGGTCCCCACCGGGCGAGCAGTACTTC,CASSPGSPPGEQYF
TRBJ1-1,TRBV5-6,-,-,TGTGCCAGCAGCCCCCGAGTGCACACTGAAGCTTTCTTT,CASSPRVHTEAFF
TRBJ1-5,TRBV5-1,-,TRBD1,TGCGCCAGCAGCCCGACCGGGACAGAGGTTAATCAGCCCCAGCATTTT,CASSPTGTEVNQPQHF
TRBJ2-7,TRBV30,-,-,TGTGCCTGGAGTGCACGGATTCTTACCTACGAGCAGTACTTC,CAWSARILTYEQYF
TRBJ1-3,TRBV4-2,-,-,TGTGCCAGCAGCCAGCGGGGCACCATATATTTT,CASSQRGTIYF
TRBJ2-5,TRBV27,-,TRBD2,TGTGCCAGCCGCGGGGGTTGGGAGACCCAGTACTTC,CASRGGWETQYF
TRBJ2-5,TRBV9,few,-,TGTGCCAGCAGCCCGCCTGGTCCCAAGATGGAGACCCAGTACTTC,CASSPPGPKMETQYF
TRBJ2-2,TRBV19,-,-,TGTGCCAGTAGTATTTGGAGGGGGAGCACCGGGGAGCTGTTTTTT,CASSIWRGSTGELFF
TRBJ1-5,TRBV15,few,TRBD1,TGTGCCACCAGCAGTTCGACAGGGGCCCGCAATCAGCCCCAGCATTTT,CATSSSTGARNQPQHF
TRBJ2-5,TRBV9,-,TRBD1,TGTGCCAGCAGCTTGGGACAGCAAGAGACCCAGTACTTC,CASSLGQQETQYF
TRBJ1-1,TRBV19,-,-,TGTGCCAGTAGGCCGGGGGAGACTGAAGCTTTCTTT,CASRPGETEAFF
TRBJ1-4,TRBV5-1,-,TRBD1,TGCGCCAGCAGCGCTTACGAGGGGACAGGTGGAAATGAAAAACTGTTTTTT,CASSAYEGTGGNEKLFF
TRBJ2-7,TRBV6-1,-,-,TGTGCCAGCAGTGAACCTGGGGTTGGCTCCTACGAGCAGTACTTC,CASSEPGVGSYEQYF
TRBJ1-2,TRBV6-5,-,-,TGTGCCAGCAGTTACTCGCAGGGTAACTATGGCTACACCTTC,CASSYSQGNYGYTF
TRBJ2-1,TRBV5-1,-,TRBD1,TGCGCCAGCAGCTTGGTTCAGGGGGCAAATGAGCAGTTCTTC,CASSLVQGANEQFF
TRBJ2-7,TRBV6-5,-,-,TGTGCCAGCGGGGACCGGGACGGATACTACGAGCAGTACTTC,CASGDRDGYYEQYF
TRBJ2-7,TRBV15,-,TRBD1,TGTGCCACCAGCAGACAACAGGGGTTCTACGAGCAGTACTTC,CATSRQQGFYEQYF
TRBJ2-3,TRBV4-3,-,-,TGCGCCAGCAGCCAAGAGGGGAGGTTTAGCGATACGCAGTATTTT,CASSQEGRFSDTQYF
TRBJ2-7,TRBV27,once,-,TGTGCCAGCAGTATCACCCCGTGGTACGAGCAGTACTTC,CASSITPWYEQYF
TRBJ2-3,TRBV5-3,medium-sized,-,-,CARSRRVPVCPADTQYF
TRBJ2-1,TRBV7-8,-,-,TGTGCCAGCAGCCCAAGGGGGGGGCGGTACAATGAGCAGTTCTTC,CASSPRGGRYNEQFF
TRBJ1-1,TRBV6-5,-,TRBD1,TGTGCCAGCAGTTCTTCAGGGGGGAACACTGAAGCTTTCTTT,CASSSSGGNTEAFF
TRBJ2-7,TRBV5-6,-,TRBD2,TGTGCCAGCAGCTCACTAGCGGGAGGAATCCCGGGTGAGCAGTACTTC,CASSSLAGGIPGEQYF
TRBJ2-3,TRBV21-1,-,-,TGTGCCAGCAGCAAAAGAATAGGGTTGGGGGGTGCTAGCACAGATACGCAGTATTTT,CASSKRIGLGGASTDTQYF
TRBJ1-3,TRBV9,-,-,TGTGCCAGCAGCCCAGGGTTCCCTGGAAACACCATATATTTT,CASSPGFPGNTIYF
TRBJ2-5,TRBV7-9,-,TRBD2,TGTGCCAGCAGCCACCCCGGGACTAGCGAGGGTTACTTC,CASSHPGTSEGYF
TRBJ1-4,TRBV27,once,-,TGTGCCAGCAGTCCTCTTACAGAGGGAAGTAATGAAAAACTGTTTTTT,CASSPLTEGSNEKLFF
TRBJ2-3,TRBV4-3,-,-,TGCGCCAGCAGCTCTGGGCAACAGACCGGCACAGATACGCAGTATTTT,CASSSGQQTGTDTQYF
TRBJ2-5,TRBV7-9,-,TRBD1,TGTGCCAGCAGCTCAACAGGGGACGCCCGGTTTGAGACCCAGTACTTC,CASSSTGDARFETQYF
TRBJ1-1,TRBV4-3,-,-,TGCGCCAGCAGCCAAGACAGGGGTATCACTGAAGCTTTCTTT,CASSQDRGITEAFF
TRBJ1-6,TRBV6-4,-,-,TGTGCCAGCAGTGACTCGGCGGATAATAATTCACCCCTCCACTTT,CASSDSADNNSPLHF
TRBJ1-3,TRBV28,once,-,TGTGCCAGCAGTTCTTTGGGGCACTTCTCTGGAAACACCATATATTTT,CASSSLGHFSGNTIYF
TRBJ1-3,TRBV7-9,once,-,TGTGCCAGCAGCTTATTCGGCCATACTCCCGGAAACACCATATATTTT,CASSLFGHTPGNTIYF
TRBJ1-1,TRBV5-1,-,-,TGCGCCAGCAGCTTGTTGGGGGGTGGGACTGAAGCTTTCTTT,CASSLLGGGTEAFF
TRBJ1-2,TRBV13,-,-,TGTGCCAGCAGCCCTAACACGGGTAGGAGCTTCTATGGCTACACCTTC,CASSPNTGRSFYGYTF
TRBJ2-5,TRBV7-2,once,TRBD2,TGTGCCAGCAGCTTAGCGCGGTTAGCGGGAGATAGGAAGTACTTC,CASSLARLAGDRKYF
TRBJ2-3,TRBV7-6,-,-,TGTGCCAGCAGCCGGAAGAGGGTCATGGATCCCATTAGCACAGATACGCAGTATTTT,CASSRKRVMDPISTDTQYF
TRBJ2-7,TRBV5-1,-,TRBD2,TGCGCCAGCAGCTCCCCAGGCGGGAGCAGCTCCTACGAGCAGTACTTC,CASSSPGGSSSYEQYF
TRBJ1-4,TRBV11-2,-,-,TGTGCCAGCCGGGGGGCCGGCATCCACCTGTTTTTT,CASRGAGIHLFF
TRBJ2-5,TRBV13,-,TRBD2,TGTGCCAGCAGCTCCGTTTACCTAGCGGGAGCTGAATCAGGGGAGACCCAGTACTTC,CASSSVYLAGAESGETQYF
TRBJ2-2,TRBV5-3,-,-,TGTGCCAGAAGCTTTTCAGGGGACACCGGGGAGCTGTTTTTT,CARSFSGDTGELFF
TRBJ1-6,TRBV5-1,-,TRBD1,TGCGCCAGCAGCGAGGGACAGTTCTATAATTCACCCCTCCACTTT,CASSEGQFYNSPLHF
TRBJ2-3,TRBV11-3,-,-,TGTGCCAGCAGCTTAGGGTTCGGGGGTTCTAGCACAGATACGCAGTATTTT,CASSLGFGGSSTDTQYF
TRBJ2-7,TRBV19,once,-,TGTGCCAGTACCTTCTGTAGCTCCTACGAGCAGTACTTC,CASTFCSSYEQYF
TRBJ2-7,TRBV27,-,-,TGTGCCAGCAGTCTTAATGCAGGGGGGAGCTCCTACGAGCAGTACTTC,CASSLNAGGSSYEQYF
TRBJ1-2,TRBV27,-,-,TGTGCCAGCAGTTTTCTCCAGGAGGGAAACTATGGCTACACCTTC,CASSFLQEGNYGYTF
TRBJ2-7,TRBV7-2,once,-,TGTGCCAGCAGCTTAGGAGGCGGCTCCTACGAGCAGTACTTC,CASSLGGGSYEQYF
TRBJ1-2,TRBV15,-,TRBD1,TGTGCCACCAGCAGAGATTCGCTCACAGGGGTTAACTATGGCTACACCTTC,CATSRDSLTGVNYGYTF
TRBJ1-5,TRBV28,-,-,TGTGCCAGCAGTTACAGAGAGAGGGGTCAGCCCCAGCATTTT,CASSYRERGQPQHF
TRBJ2-1,TRBV9,-,-,TGTGCCAGCAGCGTAGCGGGGCTCTCCTACAATGAGCAGTTCTTC,CASSVAGLSYNEQFF
TRBJ1-1,TRBV5-8,-,-,TGTGCCAGCAGCCCCCGGGACTTGACTGAAGCTTTCTTT,CASSPRDLTEAFF
TRBJ2-4,TRBV15,-,-,TGTGCCACCAGCAGAGTCGCGGGGAAAAACATTCAGTACTTC,CATSRVAGKNIQYF
TRBJ1-5,TRBV6-1,-,-,TGTGCCAGTGAGCAATTAAAAGGCAATCAGCCCCAGCATTTT,CASEQLKGNQPQHF
TRBJ1-1,TRBV19,few,TRBD1,TGTGCCAGTAGTATGGCAGGGGGGAACACTGAAGCTTTCTTT,CASSMAGGNTEAFF
TRBJ2-1,TRBV7-2,-,-,TGTGCCAGCAGCTTACGACCGTACAATGAGCAGTTCTTC,CASSLRPYNEQFF
TRBJ1-6,TRBV27,few,-,TGTGCCAGCAGTTTGGGCAGCAATTCACCCCTCCACTTT,CASSLGSNSPLHF
TRBJ2-2,TRBV9,-,-,TGTGCCAGCAGCGTAGGTGGGGGCCGGCAAGGCGGGGAGCTGTTTTTT,CASSVGGGRQGGELFF